This record concerns one T cell receptor (beta chain) sequence. Its antigen is unknown. CDR1 is LNHNV, CDR2 YYDKDF, per germline (reference sequence). Trimming shortened V by 5 bases and J by 4 bases, and 15 bases separated the two germline ends. This CDR3 is built from 15 residues. These data are taken from a study of response to subunit inactivated influenza vaccine. Findings of the study overall: The authors suggested that every seasonal influenza vaccination recruits few new T cells.

Each CDR3 protein gets one entry after TCRdb re-called the RT-PCR reads with MiXCR. Of fewer than 750,000 distinct CDR3 sequences listed, 11% to 15% are singletons. The TCR sequence derives from a man over 45 who received an inactivated influenza vaccine. V usage is TRBV15 and J usage is TRBJ2-4, with D perhaps being TRBD1 or TRBD2 (7 bases each). This specimen consisted of PBMCs from blood, obtained 11 to 12 days after vaccination. The CDR3 region is CATSQGGDRKNIQYF. CDR3 in DNA: TGTGCCACCAGCCAAGGGGGGGACAGAAAAAACATTCAGTACTTC. Variable domain in full (rest from reference TRBV15 and TRBJ2-4): DAMVIQNPRYQVTQFGKPVTLSCSQTLNHNVMYWYQQKSSQAPKLLFHYYDKDFNNEADTPDNFQSRRPNTSFCFLDIRSPGLGDTAMYLCATSQGGDRKNIQYFGAGTRLSVL.